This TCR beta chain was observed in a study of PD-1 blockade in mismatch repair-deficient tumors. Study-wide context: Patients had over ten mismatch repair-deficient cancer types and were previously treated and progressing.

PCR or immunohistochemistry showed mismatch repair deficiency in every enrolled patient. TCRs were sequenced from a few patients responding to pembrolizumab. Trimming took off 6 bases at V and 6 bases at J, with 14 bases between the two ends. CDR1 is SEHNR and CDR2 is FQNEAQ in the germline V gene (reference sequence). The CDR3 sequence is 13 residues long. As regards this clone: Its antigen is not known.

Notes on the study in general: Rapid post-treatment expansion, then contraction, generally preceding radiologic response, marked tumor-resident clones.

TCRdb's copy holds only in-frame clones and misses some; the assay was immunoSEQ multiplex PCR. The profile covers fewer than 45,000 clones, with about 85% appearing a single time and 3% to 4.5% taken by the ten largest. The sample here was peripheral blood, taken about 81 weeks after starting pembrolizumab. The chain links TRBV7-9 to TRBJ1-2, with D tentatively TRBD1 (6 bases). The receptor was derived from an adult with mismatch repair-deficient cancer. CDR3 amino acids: CASSPPGANGYTF. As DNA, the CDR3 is TGTGCCAGCAGTCCACCGGGGGCGAATGGCTACACCTTC.